The T cell receptor beta chain described here comes from a study of T-cell reconstitution after alpha-beta-depleted transplantation in children. Broader study findings: Reportedly, roughly two months post-transplant, alpha-beta T cells arose from several hundred expanded graft clones. At the one-year point after transplant, T-cell counts and TCRbeta diversity were found to come mostly from T cells that had been newly produced.

Researchers prepared the TCRbeta library using unique molecular identifiers, the study reports. TCRdb independently ran MiXCR on the PCR reads; one entry per CDR3 protein. The sample contains about 980,000 distinct CDR3 sequences, 25% to 30% of which appear only once. A note on this clonotype: Antigen specificity is unknown.

The CDR3 sequence is 15 residues long. V lost 5 bases to trimming and J lost 2 bases, with 16 bases between them. This clonotype originated in a boy younger than two who had a stem cell transplant for SCID, so the T cells may come from the graft donor. This chain joins TRBV12-3 or TRBV12-4 and TRBJ2-7; perhaps D is TRBD1 or TRBD2 (5 bases each). Material: PBMCs, mostly from graft donor cells, obtained 360 days after TCRalphabeta/CD19-depleted stem cell transplant. The CDR3 here is CASSPSRDLTYEQYF. CDR3 coding DNA: TGTGCCAGCAGTCCCTCCCGGGACCTCACCTACGAGCAGTACTTC.